The 4 T cell receptor beta chains below were found in one sample sequenced in a study of CD8 T cells in ankylosing spondylitis. TCRdb redid the calling of the 5' RACE reads with MiXCR, one entry per CDR3 protein. The sample contains 200,000 or so distinct CDR3 sequences, around 13% of which appear only once. The sample comprised blood, either unsorted or a sorted T cell fraction (not recorded which). The receptors here all came from a female donor with ankylosing spondylitis or in good health (not recorded which).

This clonotype came up many times. The chain carries TRBV10-3 and TRBJ2-1; D is possibly TRBD1 (7 bases). This CDR3 contains 13 residues. Germline V gene sequence: CDR1 ENHRY, CDR2 SYGVKD. The germline V and J ends were trimmed by 8 bases and 7 bases, with 15 bases remaining between them. Written as DNA, the CDR3 is TGTGCCATCCGCGATCAGGGGGGTAATGAGCAGTTCTTC. Protein: CAIRDQGGNEQFF.

This clonotype was counted ten times or more. The J gene is TRBJ1-2, the V gene TRBV5-6, with D perhaps TRBD1 (6 bases). The germline V gene has CDR1 SGHDT and CDR2 YYEEEE. Trimming stripped 3 bases from V and 3 bases from J, with 18 bases between. The CDR3 is 16 residues long. As DNA, the CDR3 is TGTGCCAGCAGCTCCGTTTTAGGGGGTGGCGACTATGGCTACACCTTC. This translates into CASSSVLGGGDYGYTF.

This clonotype showed up just a few times. The chain carries TRBV30 and TRBJ2-7; D ambiguous. The CDR3 is 12 amino acids. Per the germline V gene, CDR1 is GTSNPN and CDR2 is SVGIG (reference sequence). Trimming left V 3 bases short and J 6 bases short, with 12 bases between. The CDR3 DNA sequence: TGTGCCTGGAGCCTCTCTGACGGCGAGCAGTACTTC. This sequence encodes CAWSLSDGEQYF.

The chain uses TRBV7-2 and TRBJ2-7; TRBD1 matches 9 bases. The CDR3 spans 17 residues. Germline values: CDR1 SGHTA, CDR2 FQGNSA. Trimming removed 5 bases from V and 0 bases from J; junction bases left unmatched: 11. The CDR3 reads CASSNGPGQGISYEQYF. CDR3 coding DNA: TGTGCCAGCAGCAATGGCCCGGGACAGGGAATCTCCTACGAGCAGTACTTC.